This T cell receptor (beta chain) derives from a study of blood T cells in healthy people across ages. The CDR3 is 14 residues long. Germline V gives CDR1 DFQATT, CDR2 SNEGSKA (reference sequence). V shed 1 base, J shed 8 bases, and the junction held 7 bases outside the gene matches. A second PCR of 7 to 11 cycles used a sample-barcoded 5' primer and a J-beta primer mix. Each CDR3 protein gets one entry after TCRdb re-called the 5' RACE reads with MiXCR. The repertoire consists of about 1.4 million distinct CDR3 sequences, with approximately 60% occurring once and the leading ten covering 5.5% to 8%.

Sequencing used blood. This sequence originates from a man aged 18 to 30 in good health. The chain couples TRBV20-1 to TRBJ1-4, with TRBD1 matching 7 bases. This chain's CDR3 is CSARVQGDREKLFF. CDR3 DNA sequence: TGCAGTGCTAGAGTCCAGGGGGACCGGGAAAAACTGTTTTTT.